This note documents a single TCR beta chain sequence. The antigen is undetermined. The isolated RNA, all of it, was reverse transcribed, so expressed TCRB transcripts were what got sequenced. The assay was immunoSEQ multiplex PCR, and TCRdb's table has in-frame clones only and misses some. Of 630,000 or so clones listed, around 15% are singletons. This record comes from a study of beta chain features in type 1 diabetes. General observations from the study: TCRB CDR3s were moderately but significantly shorter in Type 1 diabetes patients in all four CD4+ subsets. A PCR bias possibly favoring shorter templates would apply equally to patients and controls.

CDR3 length equals 11 residues. Germline CDR1 DFQATT, CDR2 SNEGSKA (reference sequence). Trimming took off 3 bases at V and 5 bases at J, with 7 bases between the two ends. This clonotype was sampled from a young man with type 1 diabetes. Input material: naive CD4+ T cells from blood. The chain links TRBV20-1 to TRBJ1-2, with D unclear. The CDR3 coding sequence is TGCAGTGCTAGCCTGGGGTATGGCTACACCTTC. Translation gives CSASLGYGYTF.